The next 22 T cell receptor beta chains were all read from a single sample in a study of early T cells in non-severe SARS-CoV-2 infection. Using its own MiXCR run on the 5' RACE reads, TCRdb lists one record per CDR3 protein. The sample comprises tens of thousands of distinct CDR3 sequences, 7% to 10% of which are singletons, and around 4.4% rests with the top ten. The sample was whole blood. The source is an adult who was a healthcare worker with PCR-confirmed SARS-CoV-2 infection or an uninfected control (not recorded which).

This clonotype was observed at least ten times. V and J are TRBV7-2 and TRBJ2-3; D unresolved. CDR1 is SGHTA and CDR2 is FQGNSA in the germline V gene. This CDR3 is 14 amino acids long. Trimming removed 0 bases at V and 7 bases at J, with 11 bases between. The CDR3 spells CASSLATELNTQYF. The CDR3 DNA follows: TGTGCCAGCAGCTTAGCGACGGAGCTAAATACGCAGTATTTT.

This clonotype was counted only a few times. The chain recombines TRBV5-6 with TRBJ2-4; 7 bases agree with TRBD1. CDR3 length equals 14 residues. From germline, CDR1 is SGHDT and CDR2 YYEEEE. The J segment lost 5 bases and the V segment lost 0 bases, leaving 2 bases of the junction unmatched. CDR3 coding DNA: TGTGCCAGCAGCTTGGCAGGGGGACAAAACATTCAGTACTTC. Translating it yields CASSLAGGQNIQYF. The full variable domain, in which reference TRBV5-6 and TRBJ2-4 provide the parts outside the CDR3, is DAGVTQSPTHLIKTRGQQVTLRCSPKSGHDTVSWYQQALGQGPQFIFQYYEEEERQRGNFPDRFSGHQFPNYSSELNVNALLLGDSALYLCASSLAGGQNIQYFGAGTRLSVL.

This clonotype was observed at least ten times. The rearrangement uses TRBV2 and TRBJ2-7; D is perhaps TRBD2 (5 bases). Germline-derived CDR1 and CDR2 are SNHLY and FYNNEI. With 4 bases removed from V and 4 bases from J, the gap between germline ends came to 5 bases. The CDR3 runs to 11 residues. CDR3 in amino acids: CASSVAYEQYF. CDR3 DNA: TGTGCCAGCAGTGTAGCGTACGAGCAGTACTTC.

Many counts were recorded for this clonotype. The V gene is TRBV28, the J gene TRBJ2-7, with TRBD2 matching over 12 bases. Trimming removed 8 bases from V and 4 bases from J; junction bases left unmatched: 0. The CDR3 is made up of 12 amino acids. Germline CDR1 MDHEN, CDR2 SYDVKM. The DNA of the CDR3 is TGTGCCAGCGGACTAGCGGGATACGAGCAGTACTTC. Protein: CASGLAGYEQYF. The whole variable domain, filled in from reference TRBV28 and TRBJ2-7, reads DVKVTQSSRYLVKRTGEKVFLECVQDMDHENMFWYRQDPGLGLRLIYFSYDVKMKEKGDIPEGYSVSREKKERFSLILESASTNQTSMYLCASGLAGYEQYFGPGTRLTVT.

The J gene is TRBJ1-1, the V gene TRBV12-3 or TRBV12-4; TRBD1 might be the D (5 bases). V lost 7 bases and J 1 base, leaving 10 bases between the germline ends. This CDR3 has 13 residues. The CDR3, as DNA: TGTGCCAGCACCTTGACAGCGAACACTGAAGCTTTCTTT. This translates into CASTLTANTEAFF.

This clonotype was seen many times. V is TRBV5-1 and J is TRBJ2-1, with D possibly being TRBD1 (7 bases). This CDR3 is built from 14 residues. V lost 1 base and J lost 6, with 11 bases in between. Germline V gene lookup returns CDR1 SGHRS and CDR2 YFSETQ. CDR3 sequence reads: CASSLWGDSNEQFF. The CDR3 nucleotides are TGCGCCAGCAGCTTGTGGGGGGACAGCAATGAGCAGTTCTTC.

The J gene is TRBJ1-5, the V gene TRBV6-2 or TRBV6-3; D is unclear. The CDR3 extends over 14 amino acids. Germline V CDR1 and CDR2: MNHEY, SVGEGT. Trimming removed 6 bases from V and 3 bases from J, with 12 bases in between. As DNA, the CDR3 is TGTGCCAGCAGACCCGCGAGGGACAATCAGCCCCAGCATTTT. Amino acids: CASRPARDNQPQHF.

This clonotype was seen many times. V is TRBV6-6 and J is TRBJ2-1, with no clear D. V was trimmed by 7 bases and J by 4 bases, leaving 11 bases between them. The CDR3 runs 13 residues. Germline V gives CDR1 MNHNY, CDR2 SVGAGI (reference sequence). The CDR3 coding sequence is TGTGCCAGCAATCCTAATTTTTACAATGAGCAGTTCTTC. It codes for CASNPNFYNEQFF.

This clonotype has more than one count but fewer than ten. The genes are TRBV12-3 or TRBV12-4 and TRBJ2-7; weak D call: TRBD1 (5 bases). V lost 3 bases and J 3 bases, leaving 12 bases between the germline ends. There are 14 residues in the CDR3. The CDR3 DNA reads TGTGCCAGCAGTTTGCAGGGTAAGAACTACGAGCAGTACTTC. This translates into CASSLQGKNYEQYF.

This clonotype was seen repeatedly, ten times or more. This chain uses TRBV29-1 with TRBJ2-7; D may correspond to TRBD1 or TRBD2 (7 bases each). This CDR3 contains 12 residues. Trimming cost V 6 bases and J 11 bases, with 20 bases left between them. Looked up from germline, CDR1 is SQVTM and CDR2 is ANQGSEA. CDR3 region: CSVRERDSREYF. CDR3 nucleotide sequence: TGCAGCGTGCGGGAGCGGGACAGTCGAGAGTACTTC.

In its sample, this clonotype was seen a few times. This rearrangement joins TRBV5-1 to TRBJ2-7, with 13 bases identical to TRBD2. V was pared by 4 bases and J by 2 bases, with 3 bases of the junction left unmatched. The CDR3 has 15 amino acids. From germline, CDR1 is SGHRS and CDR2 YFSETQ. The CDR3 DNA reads TGCGCCAGCAGCGAAGGACTAGCGGGGGCCTACGAGCAGTACTTC. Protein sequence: CASSEGLAGAYEQYF. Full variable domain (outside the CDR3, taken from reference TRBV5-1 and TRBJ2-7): KAGVTQTPRYLIKTRGQQVTLSCSPISGHRSVSWYQQTPGQGLQFLFEYFSETQRNKGNFPGRFSGRQFSNSRSEMNVSTLELGDSALYLCASSEGLAGAYEQYFGPGTRLTVT.

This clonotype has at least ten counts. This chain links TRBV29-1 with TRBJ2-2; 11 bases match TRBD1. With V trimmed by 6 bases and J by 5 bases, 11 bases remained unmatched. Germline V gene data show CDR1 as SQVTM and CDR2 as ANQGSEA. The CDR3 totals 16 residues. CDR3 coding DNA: TGCAGCGTCACCGGGACAGGGGGACTTGGTACCGGGGAGCTGTTTTTT. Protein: CSVTGTGGLGTGELFF.

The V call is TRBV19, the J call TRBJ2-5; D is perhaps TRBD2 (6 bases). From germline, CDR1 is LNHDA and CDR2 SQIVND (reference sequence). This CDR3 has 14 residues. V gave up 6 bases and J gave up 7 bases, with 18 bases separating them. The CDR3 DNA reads TGTGCCAGTAGCCAAAACCGGGGGTCGGGGACCCAGTACTTC. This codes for CASSQNRGSGTQYF.

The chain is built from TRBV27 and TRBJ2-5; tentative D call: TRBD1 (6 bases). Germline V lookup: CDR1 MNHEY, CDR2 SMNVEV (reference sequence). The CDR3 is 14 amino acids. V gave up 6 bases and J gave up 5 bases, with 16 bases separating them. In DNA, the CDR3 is TGTGCCAGCAGCTACAGGGCCCGAACGGAGACCCAGTACTTC. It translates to CASSYRARTETQYF.

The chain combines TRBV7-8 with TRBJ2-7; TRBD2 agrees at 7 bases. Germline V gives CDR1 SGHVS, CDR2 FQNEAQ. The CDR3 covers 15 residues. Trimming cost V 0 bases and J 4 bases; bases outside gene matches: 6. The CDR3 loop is CASSLALAAKYEQYF. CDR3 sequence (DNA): TGTGCCAGCAGCTTAGCCCTAGCGGCGAAATACGAGCAGTACTTC.

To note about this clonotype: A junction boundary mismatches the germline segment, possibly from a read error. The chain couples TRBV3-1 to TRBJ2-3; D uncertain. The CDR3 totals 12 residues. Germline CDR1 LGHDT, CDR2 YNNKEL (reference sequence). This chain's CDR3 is CASSPANARPHF. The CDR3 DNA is TGTGCCAGCAGCCCAGCGAACGCTCGTCCACATTTT.

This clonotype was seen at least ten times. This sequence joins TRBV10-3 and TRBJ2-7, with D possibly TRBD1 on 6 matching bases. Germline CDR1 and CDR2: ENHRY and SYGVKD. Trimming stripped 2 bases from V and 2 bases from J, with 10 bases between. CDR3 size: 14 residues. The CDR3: CAISEGTYTYEQYF. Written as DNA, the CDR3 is TGTGCCATCAGTGAGGGGACATATACCTACGAGCAGTACTTC.

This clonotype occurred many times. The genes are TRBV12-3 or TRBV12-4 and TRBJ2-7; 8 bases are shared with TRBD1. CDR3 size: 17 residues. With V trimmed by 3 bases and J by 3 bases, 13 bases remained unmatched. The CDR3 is CASSFGTGAHGLYEQYF. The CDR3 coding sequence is TGTGCCAGCAGTTTTGGGACAGGAGCCCACGGCCTCTACGAGCAGTACTTC.

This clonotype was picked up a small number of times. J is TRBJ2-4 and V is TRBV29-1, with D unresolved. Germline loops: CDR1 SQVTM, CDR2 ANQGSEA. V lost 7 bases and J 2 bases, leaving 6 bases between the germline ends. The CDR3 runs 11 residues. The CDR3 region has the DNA TGCAGCGGAAGTACCAAAAACATTCAGTACTTC. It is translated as CSGSTKNIQYF. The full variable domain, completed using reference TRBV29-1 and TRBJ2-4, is SAVISQKPSRDICQRGTSLTIQCQVDSQVTMMFWYRQQPGQSLTLIATANQGSEATYESGFVIDKFPISRPNLTFSTLTVSNMSPEDSSIYLCSGSTKNIQYFGAGTRLSVL.

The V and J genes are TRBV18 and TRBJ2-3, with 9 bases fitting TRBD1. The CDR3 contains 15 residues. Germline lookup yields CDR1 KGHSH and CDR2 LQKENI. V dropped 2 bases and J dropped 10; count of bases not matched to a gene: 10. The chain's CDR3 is CASSPDSDRGVSQYF. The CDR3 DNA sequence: TGTGCCAGCTCACCAGATTCGGACAGGGGAGTTTCGCAGTATTTT.

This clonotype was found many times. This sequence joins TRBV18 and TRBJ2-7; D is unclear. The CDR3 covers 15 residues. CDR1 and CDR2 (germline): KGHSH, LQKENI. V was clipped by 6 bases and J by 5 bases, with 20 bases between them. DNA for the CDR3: TGTGCCAGCTCCCCCTTTGGGAACCTTCCCGACGAGCAGTACTTC. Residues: CASSPFGNLPDEQYF.

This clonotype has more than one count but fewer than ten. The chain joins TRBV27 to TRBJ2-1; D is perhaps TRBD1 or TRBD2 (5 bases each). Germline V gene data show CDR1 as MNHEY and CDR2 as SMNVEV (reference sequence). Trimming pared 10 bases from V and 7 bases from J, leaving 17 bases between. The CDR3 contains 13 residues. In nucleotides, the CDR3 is TGTGCCATCGGGACCAACCCTTGGAATGAGCAGTTCTTC. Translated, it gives CAIGTNPWNEQFF.